The subject of this entry is one TCR beta chain. With 9 bases removed from V and 0 bases from J, the gap between germline ends came to 20 bases. This CDR3 comprises 16 residues. Germline assignment: CDR1 SNHLY and CDR2 FYNNEI. This specimen belongs to a study of blood T cell repertoires in COVID-19. About the study: Italy, Spain and the United States were the sources of the convalescent and acute COVID-19 samples. T cells, B-cell-depleted T cells, or PBMCs provided the cDNA or gDNA that served as material.

Original analysis: Estimated nucleated cell counts came from reference gene primer amplification. Sequencing used immunoSEQ multiplex PCR; TCRdb keeps in-frame clones, though not all of them. V and J calls and clone size are copied from that table; D and trimming were computed from the DNA. The sample lists 90,000 to 120,000 clones; about nine tenths were seen once. Sample: peripheral blood. The V gene is TRBV2, the J gene TRBJ1-1, with D tentatively TRBD1 (6 bases). The receptor comes from a woman aged 25 to 45 with acute or convalescent COVID-19. The CDR3 is CASEDSLGLMNTEAFF. CDR3 coding DNA: TGTGCCAGTGAGGACAGTTTGGGCCTGATGAACACTGAAGCTTTCTTT.